One and the same sample provided the 26 T cell receptor beta chains below, sequenced in a study of identical twins. MiXCR, applied by TCRdb to the 5' RACE reads, yields one record per CDR3 protein. The sample holds more than 400,000 distinct CDR3 sequences; approximately 16% are singletons and the top ten take less than 0.5%. This sample also appeared in a second study, on yellow fever vaccine responses in identical twins.

Source material: CD4+ T cells sorted from blood. Receptor source: a woman aged 18-35 years in good health.

This clonotype was seen only a few times. This rearrangement joins TRBV5-5 to TRBJ2-5, with 10 bases lining up with TRBD2. This CDR3 spans 17 amino acids. The trim removed 3 bases at V and 3 bases at J, leaving 11 bases unmatched. Germline V lookup: CDR1 SGHKS, CDR2 YYEKEE (reference sequence). The CDR3 sequence is CASSSDRGLAEKETQYF. CDR3 bases: TGTGCCAGCAGCTCCGACCGAGGACTAGCGGAGAAAGAGACCCAGTACTTC.

This clonotype occurred many times. The chain recombines TRBV12-3 or TRBV12-4 with TRBJ2-1, with 9 nucleotides matching TRBD2. The CDR3 runs to 13 residues. The V segment lost 5 bases and the J segment 10 bases; nucleotides outside the gene matches: 6. CDR3 loop: CASSLLAGREQFF. CDR3 bases: TGTGCCAGCAGTCTTCTAGCGGGGCGGGAGCAGTTCTTC.

CDR3: CASSDGRSSTGELFF. The CDR3, as DNA: TGCGCCAGCAGTGATGGACGGTCGAGCACCGGGGAGCTGTTTTTT. The gene calls are TRBV10-1 and TRBJ2-2; D call uncertain. This CDR3 is 15 amino acids long. Germline lookup yields CDR1 WNHNN and CDR2 SYGVQD (reference sequence). Trimming removed 3 bases at V and 4 bases at J, with 12 bases between.

The V gene is TRBV20-1, the J gene TRBJ2-5; 8 bases align to TRBD2. This CDR3 region has 13 residues. Looked up from germline, CDR1 is DFQATT and CDR2 is SNEGSKA (reference sequence). The trim removed 6 bases at V and 5 bases at J, leaving 8 bases unmatched. Here the CDR3 reads CSAQGLVSETQYF. CDR3 DNA: TGCAGTGCGCAGGGACTAGTCTCTGAGACCCAGTACTTC.

This chain links TRBV12-3 or TRBV12-4 with TRBJ2-2; D remains unclear. The CDR3 is made up of 14 amino acids. Deletions cut 7 bases from V and 2 bases from J, with 11 bases between. This CDR3 is CASKLRINTGELFF. The CDR3, as DNA: TGTGCCAGCAAGTTGCGGATAAACACCGGGGAGCTGTTTTTT.

This clonotype was counted once. The chain employs TRBV28 and TRBJ2-7; weak D call: TRBD1 (5 bases). The germline CDR1 and CDR2 sequences are MDHEN and SYDVKM. With 6 bases removed from V and 2 bases from J, the gap between germline ends came to 14 bases. The CDR3 is 14 amino acids. CDR3 DNA: TGTGCCAGCAGACCTGGGGCAGCCACCTACGAGCAGTACTTC. It specifies CASRPGAATYEQYF.

This clonotype was seen at least ten times. The chain joins TRBV20-1 to TRBJ2-1; 10 bases are a match to TRBD2. Germline CDR1 and CDR2: DFQATT and SNEGSKA (reference sequence). The V segment lost 7 bases and the J segment 7 bases; nucleotides outside the gene matches: 7. This CDR3 region has 13 residues. CDR3 sequence: CSVVAGGWNEQFF. In DNA, the CDR3 is TGCAGTGTTGTAGCGGGGGGTTGGAATGAGCAGTTCTTC.

V is TRBV11-2 and J is TRBJ2-3; D may be TRBD1 or TRBD2 (7 bases each). This CDR3 has 16 amino acids. The germline CDR1 and CDR2 sequences are SGHAT and FQNNGV. Trimming shortened V by 5 bases and J by 7 bases, and 22 bases separated the two germline ends. CDR3 protein: CASSPTGEGGKNTQYF. The CDR3 coding sequence is TGTGCCAGCAGCCCCACAGGGGAGGGTGGGAAGAATACGCAGTATTTT.

This clonotype turned up a few times. The rearrangement links TRBV24-1 to TRBJ2-1, with 9 bases that match TRBD2. The V segment lost 9 bases and the J segment 6 bases; nucleotides outside the gene matches: 11. The CDR3 totals 15 residues. Germline V lookup: CDR1 KGHDR, CDR2 SFDVKD. The CDR3 nucleotides read TGTGCCACCGGGGGGACTAGCAAAGGGGGCAATGAGCAGTTCTTC. It yields the protein CATGGTSKGGNEQFF.

The chain has TRBV2 and TRBJ2-7; possible D gene TRBD1, 5 bases. V shed 6 bases and J shed 5 bases, with 17 bases lying between them. The length of the CDR3 is 14 residues. Germline-derived CDR1 and CDR2 are SNHLY and FYNNEI. CDR3 in amino acids: CASRNFDSLHEQYF. The DNA for the CDR3 is TGTGCCAGCAGGAATTTCGACAGTCTCCACGAGCAGTACTTC.

The chain has TRBV7-9 and TRBJ2-5; 11 bases agree with TRBD2. Germline-derived CDR1 and CDR2 are SEHNR and FQNEAQ (reference sequence). The CDR3 runs 16 residues. Trimming cost V 1 base and J 5 bases; bases outside gene matches: 6. CDR3 loop: CASSLVGLAGGETQYF. The CDR3 DNA sequence: TGTGCCAGCAGCTTAGTTGGCCTAGCGGGAGGTGAGACCCAGTACTTC. Variable domain in full (rest from reference TRBV7-9 and TRBJ2-5): DTGVSQNPRHKITKRGQNVTFRCDPISEHNRLYWYRQTLGQGPEFLTYFQNEAQLEKSRLLSDRFSAERPKGSFSTLEIQRTEQGDSAMYLCASSLVGLAGGETQYFGPGTRLLVL.

This sequence joins TRBV20-1 and TRBJ2-1; a weak D match, TRBD1 (5 bases). Per the germline V gene, CDR1 is DFQATT and CDR2 is SNEGSKA (reference sequence). Trimming cost V 3 bases and J 8 bases, with 14 bases left between them. The CDR3 consists of 13 residues. The chain's CDR3 is CSASQGMFDEQFF. For the CDR3, the DNA is TGCAGTGCTAGTCAGGGAATGTTTGATGAGCAGTTCTTC.

This clonotype was observed a handful of times. The rearrangement joins TRBV28 to TRBJ1-2; perhaps TRBD1 as D (6 bases). Germline lookup yields CDR1 MDHEN and CDR2 SYDVKM. The V and J ends lost 7 bases and 5 bases respectively, with 11 bases between them. The CDR3 has 12 residues. The CDR3 DNA reads TGTGCCAGCAAACAGGGAGTTTATGGCTACACCTTC. It yields the protein CASKQGVYGYTF.

The DNA for the CDR3 is TGTGCCAGCAGACAGGGGCTGGCTTCCTACGAGCAGTACTTC. It is translated as CASRQGLASYEQYF. The genes are TRBV28 and TRBJ2-7; 7 bases map to TRBD1. This CDR3 spans 14 amino acids. In germline, CDR1 is MDHEN, CDR2 SYDVKM. The ends lost 6 bases at V and 1 base at J; junction bases unmatched: 6.

The chain uses TRBV2 and TRBJ2-7; 9 positions agree with TRBD1. This CDR3 region has 15 residues. In germline, CDR1 is SNHLY, CDR2 FYNNEI. Trimming removed 6 bases from V and 4 bases from J; junction bases left unmatched: 10. The CDR3 DNA reads TGTGCCAGCAGCCACGGACAGGGGATGAGGTACGAGCAGTACTTC. This codes for CASSHGQGMRYEQYF. Drawing the rest from reference TRBV2 and TRBJ2-7, the complete variable domain is EPEVTQTPSHQVTQMGQEVILRCVPISNHLYFYWYRQILGQKVEFLVSFYNNEISEKSEIFDDQFSVERPDGSNFTLKIRSTKLEDSAMYFCASSHGQGMRYEQYFGPGTRLTVT.

The chain has TRBV28 and TRBJ2-5; TRBD1 matches 9 bases. Losses at the gene ends were 5 bases for V and 2 bases for J; bases not matched to a gene: 3. This CDR3 comprises 14 residues. Germline V gene sequence: CDR1 MDHEN, CDR2 SYDVKM. CDR3 loop: CASSVQGAQETQYF. Written as DNA, the CDR3 is TGTGCCAGCAGTGTACAGGGGGCACAAGAGACCCAGTACTTC.

V and J are TRBV12-3 or TRBV12-4 and TRBJ2-7; 8 positions agree with TRBD1. J was trimmed by 3 bases and V by 6 bases; bases with no gene match: 7. The CDR3 is 14 amino acids. This chain's CDR3 is CASRQGAAGYEQYF. The DNA of the CDR3 is TGTGCCAGCAGGCAGGGGGCTGCTGGCTACGAGCAGTACTTC.

This clonotype was seen more than once but under ten times. This chain links TRBV5-6 with TRBJ2-7; D gene uncertain. The CDR3 is 14 residues long. Germline V gene sequence: CDR1 SGHDT, CDR2 YYEEEE. V was trimmed by 1 base and J by 3 bases, leaving 11 bases between them. CDR3 DNA sequence: TGTGCCAGCAGCTTGTCACCGATGGGCTACGAGCAGTACTTC. This translates into CASSLSPMGYEQYF.

This clonotype was observed a handful of times. V gene TRBV20-1 combines with J gene TRBJ2-7, with D perhaps matching TRBD1 (5 bases). CDR1 and CDR2 (germline): DFQATT, SNEGSKA (reference sequence). CDR3 length: 13 residues. Trimming took 3 bases from V and 2 from J, leaving 11 bases between them. Here the CDR3 DNA reads TGCAGTGCTAGGCAGGGCGTCGCCTACGAGCAGTACGTC. This gives the protein CSARQGVAYEQYV.

There are a few counts of this clonotype. This chain links TRBV24-1 with TRBJ2-2, with TRBD2 matching over 9 bases. Germline trimming cut 5 bases from V and 1 base from J; bases unmatched to any gene: 13. Germline CDR1 and CDR2: KGHDR and SFDVKD. This CDR3 contains 19 residues. CDR3: CATSALRGSGRLNTGELFF. The CDR3 DNA sequence: TGTGCCACCAGTGCCCTCAGGGGTAGCGGGAGACTGAACACCGGGGAGCTGTTTTTT.

This clonotype was counted a few times. J is TRBJ2-1 and V is TRBV29-1; the match to TRBD2 covers 10 bases. Germline lookup yields CDR1 SQVTM and CDR2 ANQGSEA. The CDR3 contains 15 residues. Trimming removed 6 bases from V and 5 bases from J; junction bases left unmatched: 10. CDR3 coding DNA: TGCAGCGTCGTTCGACTAGCGGGCCCAAACAATGAGCAGTTCTTC. Its protein is CSVVRLAGPNNEQFF.

This clonotype has more than one count but fewer than ten. The chain has TRBV29-1 and TRBJ1-2; 7 bases line up with TRBD1. V lost 7 bases and J lost 9; bases outside the gene matches: 11. Germline CDR1 reads SQVTM; CDR2 reads ANQGSEA. The CDR3 sequence is 12 residues long. CDR3 sequence (DNA): TGCAGCGGTGGAACAGGGGTGACAAGCTACACCTTC. It encodes CSGGTGVTSYTF.

This clonotype has a handful of counts. This chain's CDR3 is CASSYLPTSGGAMGSYNEQFF. CDR3 bases: TGTGCCAGCAGTTATCTCCCGACTAGCGGGGGAGCCATGGGTTCCTACAATGAGCAGTTCTTC. The chain has TRBV6-2 or TRBV6-3 and TRBJ2-1; 12 bases align to TRBD2. V lost 3 bases to trimming and J lost 1 base; unmatched junction nucleotides: 16. From germline, CDR1 is MNHEY and CDR2 SVGEGT. CDR3 size: 21 residues.

The rearrangement links TRBV6-2 or TRBV6-3 to TRBJ2-1, with 11 nucleotides matching TRBD2. The V segment lost 4 bases and the J segment 5 bases; nucleotides outside the gene matches: 7. The CDR3 loop spans 16 amino acids. CDR1 and CDR2 from the germline V gene are MNHEY and SVGEGT. CDR3 sequence reads: CASSFSGGVDHNEQFF. CDR3 DNA: TGTGCCAGCAGTTTTAGCGGGGGGGTCGATCACAATGAGCAGTTCTTC.

The table lists this clonotype with a few counts. The chain employs TRBV10-3 and TRBJ2-5, with 7 bases matching TRBD2. Germline V gives CDR1 ENHRY, CDR2 SYGVKD. V lost 0 bases and J lost 5; bases outside the gene matches: 3. The CDR3 consists of 14 residues. CDR3: CAISESPGRETQYF. The DNA for the CDR3 is TGTGCCATCAGTGAGTCGCCCGGGAGGGAGACCCAGTACTTC.

The rearrangement uses TRBV7-9 and TRBJ1-1; D gene unclear. Germline V gene data show CDR1 as SEHNR and CDR2 as FQNEAQ (reference sequence). Trimming took off 5 bases at V and 4 bases at J, with 11 bases between the two ends. CDR3 length equals 13 residues. This CDR3 reads CASSRTEGTEAFF. The CDR3 region has the DNA TGTGCCAGCAGCCGCACGGAAGGCACTGAAGCTTTCTTT.